This TCR beta chain was identified in a study of human T cells and chemical hapten exposure. Stated time point: pre-sensitization, week 0. Documented treatment: therapeutic diphenylcyclopropenone sensitization with weekly scalp DPC. TCRdb recomputed calls from the RACE reads with MiXCR, one row per CDR3 protein. The data contain a few hundred thousand distinct CDR3 sequences, around 5.5% of them singletons. CDR3 size: 13 residues. The V gene end was trimmed by 8 bases and the J gene end by 1 base; junction bases not matched to a gene: 4. Germline V gives CDR1 SNHLY, CDR2 FYNNEI. This clonotype turned up a few times.

The chain employs TRBV2 and TRBJ1-1; 7 nucleotides align to TRBD1. The specimen was whole blood, collected in connection with sensitization to the hapten diphenylcyclopropenone (DPC). The receptor comes from a young woman with alopecia areata. Some clones in this sample may be carry-over from other donors' samples. The chain's CDR3 is CASLTGSNTEAFF. DNA for the CDR3: TGTGCCAGCTTGACAGGGTCGAACACTGAAGCTTTCTTT.